A selection of T cell receptor beta chains follows, all from one sample in a study of human thymus T cells. Measured with immunoSEQ multiplex PCR; TCRdb has only the in-frame clones, and not every one. The sample has tens of thousands of clones; roughly 97% are singletons. The source material was thymus tissue. All receptors derive from a boy in the first two years of life with a congenital heart defect but otherwise immunologically healthy. Each CDR3 is given with its conserved first and last residue. The D gene is left open where the match is weak. Expanded clones get a size class; other rows say once, few or many, or leave the size out.

J gene,V gene,D gene,clone size,CDR3 DNA,CDR3 protein
TRBJ1-2,TRBV25-1,-,-,TGTGCCAGCAGCCCCCAGACCGGGGAATTTCATGGCTACACCTTC,CASSPQTGEFHGYTF
TRBJ1-5,TRBV5-6,-,-,TGTGCCAGCAGCCCCGTTTCTGGTCAGCCCCAGCATTTT,CASSPVSGQPQHF
TRBJ2-3,TRBV11-2,-,-,TGTGCCAGCAGCTTTCCGGGAACAGATACGCAGTATTTT,CASSFPGTDTQYF
TRBJ1-6,TRBV7-7,-,-,TGTGCCAGCACCCCACGGGGAGGGAGCCGGGATTCACCCCTCCACTTT,CASTPRGGSRDSPLHF
TRBJ2-1,TRBV2,-,-,TGTGCCAGCAGTCCAAACAATGAGCAGTTCTTC,CASSPNNEQFF
TRBJ1-5,TRBV2,-,-,TGTGCCAGCTCCCCGGCATGGTATCAGCCCCAGCATTTT,CASSPAWYQPQHF
TRBJ1-5,TRBV9,-,-,TGTGCCAGCAGCCCGACAGGAGATAGCAATCAGCCCCAGCATTTT,CASSPTGDSNQPQHF
TRBJ1-2,TRBV6-6,-,-,TGTGCCAGCAGTTGCCGTCCCGGACAGATCTATGGCTACACCTTC,CASSCRPGQIYGYTF
TRBJ1-3,TRBV4-3,-,-,TGCGCCAGCAGCCAAGTGGTCAGGGTTGGTGGAAACACCATATATTTT,CASSQVVRVGGNTIYF
TRBJ2-2,TRBV4-2,TRBD1,-,TGTGCCAGCAGCCGCCGCAGAACAGGGGACACCGGGGAGCTGTTTTTT,CASSRRRTGDTGELFF
TRBJ2-2,TRBV7-3,-,-,TGTGCCAGCAGCCGGGATTTTACAGGGATGGCGACCGGGGAGCTGTTTTTT,CASSRDFTGMATGELFF
TRBJ1-1,TRBV18,TRBD1,-,TGTGCCAGCTCACCTAGACAGGGCAGGGACACTGAAGCTTTCTTT,CASSPRQGRDTEAFF
TRBJ2-5,TRBV4-2,-,-,TGTGCCAGCAGCCAAGTTTGGTGGGTGGGGGAGACCCAGTACTTC,CASSQVWWVGETQYF
TRBJ2-5,TRBV7-9,-,-,TGTGCCAGCAGGAAAGGGGAGACCCAGTACTTC,CASRKGETQYF
TRBJ2-5,TRBV12-5,-,once,TGTGCTAGTGGTTTGGTACGGGAAGAGACCCAGTACTTC,CASGLVREETQYF
TRBJ2-5,TRBV11-2,-,-,TGTGCCAGCAGCCTAGGACAGAACCAAGAGACCCAGTACTTC,CASSLGQNQETQYF
TRBJ2-5,TRBV2,-,-,TGTGCCAGTAGGTACAGTCCGGGGGAGACCCAGTACTTC,CASRYSPGETQYF
TRBJ2-3,TRBV7-2,TRBD2,-,TGTGCCAGCAGTCGACACCGCAAGCGGGAATCTCTGACAGATACGCAGTATTTT,CASSRHRKRESLTDTQYF
TRBJ2-7,TRBV14,-,-,TGTGCCAGCAGCCAAGGGGGCCCCGGGTCACCCATGGGATACGAGCAGTACTTC,CASSQGGPGSPMGYEQYF
TRBJ2-7,TRBV7-9,TRBD2,-,TGTGCCAGCAGCTTAAAGGGGACTAGCGGACCCTACGAGCAGTACTTC,CASSLKGTSGPYEQYF
TRBJ1-1,TRBV11-3,-,-,TGTGCCAGCACCTTTGATCGGTGGCAGGACACTGAAGCTTTCTTT,CASTFDRWQDTEAFF
TRBJ1-2,TRBV5-8,-,-,TGTGCCAGCAGCTCCCACATTGGGGAGAATGGCTACACCTTC,CASSSHIGENGYTF
TRBJ2-3,TRBV9,-,-,TGTGCCAGCAGCGTAGCGGGGGTAACAGATACGCAGTATTTT,CASSVAGVTDTQYF
TRBJ2-7,TRBV7-8,TRBD1,-,TGTGCCAGCAGCTTAGGGGGGACAGGCTACGAGCAGTACTTC,CASSLGGTGYEQYF
TRBJ2-1,TRBV18,TRBD2,-,TGTGCCAGCTCAGCACGTAGCGGGGGGGCTAATGAGCAGTTCTTC,CASSARSGGANEQFF
TRBJ2-2,TRBV5-1,-,-,TGCGCCAGCAGCTTGGATTCTAGATCGTGGAGGAACACCGGGGAGCTGTTTTTT,CASSLDSRSWRNTGELFF
TRBJ2-1,TRBV25-1,TRBD1,-,TGTGCCAGCAGTCGGGACAGGGCCAATGAGCAGTTCTTC,CASSRDRANEQFF
TRBJ2-7,TRBV5-1,TRBD2,once,TGCGCCAGCAGCCCAGCGGGGGTTTTTGGTGACGAGCAGTACTTC,CASSPAGVFGDEQYF
TRBJ1-2,TRBV5-6,TRBD1,-,TGTGCCAGCAGCTTGGCGGACAGGTTCTATGGCTACACCTTC,CASSLADRFYGYTF
TRBJ2-2,TRBV15,-,-,TGTGCCACCGGGGGGCGTCGTACCGGGGAGCTGTTTTTT,CATGGRRTGELFF
TRBJ1-1,TRBV7-2,TRBD1,-,TGTGCCAGCAGCTTCGTTCCAGGGGGCGTCGGCTTGCACACTGAAGCTTTCTTT,CASSFVPGGVGLHTEAFF
TRBJ1-2,TRBV7-2,-,-,TGTGCCAGCAGCTTAGCGCCCCTTGAACCCTATGGCTACACCTTC,CASSLAPLEPYGYTF
TRBJ2-7,TRBV11-2,TRBD1,-,TGTGCCAGCAGCTTCCGCCGGGACAGAGGAAACGAGCAGTACTTC,CASSFRRDRGNEQYF
TRBJ2-1,TRBV13,-,-,TGTGCCAGCAGCTTAGGGGGCTACAATGAGCAGTTCTTC,CASSLGGYNEQFF
TRBJ2-7,TRBV5-1,TRBD2,-,TGCGCCAGCAGCTTGACTAGCGGGAGTAATGGCTTCTCCTACGAGCAGTACTTC,CASSLTSGSNGFSYEQYF
TRBJ1-2,TRBV11-3,TRBD1,-,TGTGCCAGCAGCCCGGACCTTAAGAGGGGACAGGCTAGCTTC,CASSPDLKRGQASF
TRBJ2-7,TRBV27,-,-,TGTGCCAGCAGAGAAAGGGGACTCCCGAGGGGGGAGCAGTACTTC,CASRERGLPRGEQYF
TRBJ1-4,TRBV5-1,TRBD1,-,TGCGCCAGCAGCCTCGGGACAGGGCATGAAAAACTGTTTTTT,CASSLGTGHEKLFF
TRBJ2-1,TRBV7-9,-,-,TGTGCCAGCAGCTTAGTGGGGAAGGAGCAGTTCTTC,CASSLVGKEQFF
TRBJ1-6,TRBV4-3,TRBD1,-,TGCGCCAGCAGCCAAGATGTGTCGTGTCGGGACAGGCGGCCTAATGATTCACCCCTCCACTTT,CASSQDVSCRDRRPNDSPLHF
TRBJ2-6,TRBV5-1,-,-,TGCGCCAGCAGCCTGGACCCCAGCTCTGGGGCCAACGTCCTGACTTTC,CASSLDPSSGANVLTF
TRBJ2-7,TRBV2,-,-,TGTGCCAGCATAACCACGGGGCGGGGATATTACGAGCAGTACTTC,CASITTGRGYYEQYF
TRBJ2-7,TRBV6-6,-,once,TGTGCCAGCAGTTACCCATATAAGAGGGGCGGTGGCGAGCAGTACTTC,CASSYPYKRGGGEQYF
TRBJ1-1,TRBV7-2,-,-,TGTGCCAGCAGCTTAGTTGGTCAGGGTCCCCACACTGAAGCTTTCTTT,CASSLVGQGPHTEAFF